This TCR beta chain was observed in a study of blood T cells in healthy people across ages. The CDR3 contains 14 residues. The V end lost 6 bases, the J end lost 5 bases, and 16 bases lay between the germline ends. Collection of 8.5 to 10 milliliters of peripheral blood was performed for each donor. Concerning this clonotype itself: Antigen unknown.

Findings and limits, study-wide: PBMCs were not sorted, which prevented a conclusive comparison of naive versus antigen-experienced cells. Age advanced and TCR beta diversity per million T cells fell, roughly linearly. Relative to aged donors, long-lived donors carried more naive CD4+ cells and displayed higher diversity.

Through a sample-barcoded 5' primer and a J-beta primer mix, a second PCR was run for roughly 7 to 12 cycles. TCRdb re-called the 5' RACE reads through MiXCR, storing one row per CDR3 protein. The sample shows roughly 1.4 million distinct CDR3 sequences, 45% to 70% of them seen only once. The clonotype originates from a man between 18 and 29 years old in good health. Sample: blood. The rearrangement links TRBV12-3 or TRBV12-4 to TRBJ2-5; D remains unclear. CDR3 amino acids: CASSPDGREETQYF. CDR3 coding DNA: TGTGCCAGCAGCCCTGACGGCCGTGAGGAGACCCAGTACTTC.